The rows below give T cell receptor beta chains drawn from one sample of a study of OX40 agonist ivuxolimab in advanced cancers. Only in-frame clones appear in the TCRdb table, and some are missing; sequencing was by immunoSEQ multiplex PCR. This sample has about 71,000 clones, with roughly 94% found just once. Sequencing used CD4+ or CD8+ T cells sorted from blood, obtained in a trial of the OX40 agonist ivuxolimab. Receptors were obtained from an adult with an advanced solid tumor such as melanoma, head and neck, liver or kidney cancer. The CDR3 runs from the conserved cysteine through the conserved F or W. A D gene is named only where the DNA matches it firmly. Size is stated for part of the rows, as once, few or many counts, or as a class when the clone is expanded.

J gene | V gene | D gene | clone size | CDR3 DNA | CDR3 protein
TRBJ1-1 | TRBV28 | TRBD1 | NA | TGTGCCAGCAGTCCTAGGGACAGGGTACACACTGAAGCTTTCTTT | CASSPRDRVHTEAFF
TRBJ2-1 | TRBV19 | NA | once | TGTGCCAGTAGTTCCGCTCCAGGGAATGAGCAGTTCTTC | CASSSAPGNEQFF
TRBJ1-1 | TRBV21-1 | NA | NA | TGTGCCAGCAGCTCCTGCGAGGGCCTTGAAGCTTTCTTT | CASSSCEGLEAFF
TRBJ1-1 | TRBV4-1 | NA | NA | TGCGCCAGCAGCCAAGTCGCGTCGTCGGACACTGAAGCTTTCTTT | CASSQVASSDTEAFF
TRBJ2-5 | TRBV28 | NA | NA | TGTGCCAGCAGTTTATACCTGGACAGAGCTCAAGAGACCCAGTACTTC | CASSLYLDRAQETQYF
TRBJ2-7 | TRBV15 | NA | NA | TGTGCCACCAGCAGAGATTCCCCCCGGGCCTACGAGCAGTACTTC | CATSRDSPRAYEQYF
TRBJ1-5 | TRBV4-3 | NA | once | TGCGCCAGCAGCCAAGTCCTTGGGAGCAATCAGCCCCAGCATTTT | CASSQVLGSNQPQHF
TRBJ1-4 | TRBV4-1 | TRBD1 | NA | TGCGCCAGCAGCCTGGGACAGAATAATGAAAAACTGTTTTTT | CASSLGQNNEKLFF
TRBJ2-7 | TRBV25-1 | TRBD1 | NA | TGTGCCAGCACCCGGACAGGGGGCTACGAGCAGTACTTC | CASTRTGGYEQYF
TRBJ1-5 | TRBV19 | NA | NA | TGTGCCAGTATTCCCGCCGGCTGGCCAGGTGGTTTGAGTTCCCAGCATTTT | CASIPAGWPGGLSSQHF
TRBJ1-1 | TRBV12-1 | NA | NA | TGTGCCAGCAGCCTCAGGGGGCTCGACGGCACTGAAGCTTTCTTT | CASSLRGLDGTEAFF
TRBJ2-1 | TRBV4-1 | NA | NA | TGCGCCAGCAGCCAAGTCTACCGGGATGAGCAGTTCTTC | CASSQVYRDEQFF
TRBJ1-1 | TRBV9 | TRBD1 | NA | TGTGCCAGCAGCGTATTGACAGGGTCTACCACTGAAGCTTTCTTT | CASSVLTGSTTEAFF
TRBJ1-2 | TRBV4-1 | NA | NA | TGCGCCAGCAGCCAAACGGGGGCCGCCTATGGCTACACCTTC | CASSQTGAAYGYTF
TRBJ2-1 | TRBV19 | TRBD2 | NA | TGTGCCAGTACGACTAGCGGGAGCTCCTACAATGAGCAGTTCTTC | CASTTSGSSYNEQFF
TRBJ2-7 | TRBV7-4 | NA | NA | TGTGCCAGCAGCTGGGGCGAGCTTAGCTCCTACGAGCAGTACTTC | CASSWGELSSYEQYF
TRBJ2-1 | TRBV2 | TRBD2 | NA | TGTGCCAGCAGTGCCCGGACTAGCGGGAGGGGGAATGAGCAGTTCTTC | CASSARTSGRGNEQFF
TRBJ1-1 | TRBV27 | NA | NA | TGTGCCAGCAGTTTCGGCTGGAAAACTGAAGCTTTCTTT | CASSFGWKTEAFF
TRBJ2-7 | TRBV7-2 | NA | NA | TGTGCCAGCAGCTCCAGGGATTGGAGCTACGAGCAGTACTTC | CASSSRDWSYEQYF
TRBJ1-1 | TRBV27 | NA | NA | TGTGCCAGCAGTTCCCTAGGGTCCCCAATGAACACTGAAGCTTTCTTT | CASSSLGSPMNTEAFF
TRBJ1-2 | TRBV30 | NA | NA | TGTGCCGGCTTTTTGGGGTTCCCAAACTATGGCTACACCTTC | CAGFLGFPNYGYTF
TRBJ2-5 | TRBV6-1 | TRBD2 | NA | TGTGCCAGCAGTGAAGATGGACTAGCTAGGGAGACCCAGTACTTC | CASSEDGLARETQYF
TRBJ2-7 | TRBV14 | NA | NA | NA | CASSQDFGPGWYEQYF
TRBJ1-5 | TRBV28 | NA | NA | TGTGCCAGCAGGACGGAGAATCAGCCCCAGCATTTT | CASRTENQPQHF
TRBJ2-7 | TRBV7-3 | NA | once | TGTGCCAGCGCAATTGGCAGTAACCTCCCCTACGAGCAGTACTTC | CASAIGSNLPYEQYF
TRBJ2-5 | TRBV13 | TRBD1 | NA | TGTGCCAGCAGCTCCGACGGACAGGGGGATCAAGAGACCCAGTACTTC | CASSSDGQGDQETQYF
TRBJ2-1 | TRBV7-2 | NA | NA | TGTGCCAGCAGCTTAGCGGGAGTGGCCTACAATGAGCAGTTCTTC | CASSLAGVAYNEQFF
TRBJ2-7 | TRBV10-3 | TRBD2 | NA | TGTGCCATCAGTGAGTCAAACCACTGGACTAGCGGGGCGTACGAGCAGTACTTC | CAISESNHWTSGAYEQYF
TRBJ1-1 | TRBV4-3 | NA | NA | TGCGCCAGCAGCCAAGACGGGGGTTTCACTGAAGCTTTCTTT | CASSQDGGFTEAFF
TRBJ1-2 | TRBV7-2 | NA | NA | TGTGCCAGCAGCTCCCCGACGGGGACTACTAACTATGGCTACACCTTC | CASSSPTGTTNYGYTF
TRBJ2-5 | TRBV27 | NA | NA | TGTGCCAGCAGTTCAGGCTCATCCGGGAGCTTCCAAGAGACCCAGTACTTC | CASSSGSSGSFQETQYF
TRBJ2-7 | TRBV9 | NA | once | TGTGCCAGCAGCCTAACGGACGGTTCCTACGAGCAGTACTTC | CASSLTDGSYEQYF
TRBJ1-5 | TRBV6-1 | NA | NA | TGTGCCAGCAGTGAAGTCGGCAGCAATCAGCCCCAGCATTTT | CASSEVGSNQPQHF